This TCR beta chain was captured by sequencing in a study of early T cells in non-severe SARS-CoV-2 infection. Study as a whole: Bulk RNA isolated from unsorted whole blood underwent sequencing; chains were not paired.

One entry per CDR3 protein, called by TCRdb with MiXCR from the 5' RACE reads. The sample contains 50,000 to 65,000 distinct CDR3 sequences, 11% of which appear only once. This clonotype was seen more than once but under ten times. The length of the CDR3 is 16 residues. The V and J ends lost 3 bases and 0 bases respectively, with 14 bases between them. The sequencing used whole blood, collected at baseline. The chain recombines TRBV12-3 or TRBV12-4 with TRBJ1-1, with a tentative D call TRBD1 (5 bases). The sequence was obtained from an adult who was a healthcare worker with PCR-confirmed SARS-CoV-2 infection or an uninfected control (not recorded which). CDR3 nucleotides: TGTGCCAGCAGTTTCGGGGGGGGTTTTATGAACACTGAAGCTTTCTTT. This sequence encodes CASSFGGGFMNTEAFF.